A single T cell receptor beta chain is shown here with its context. Its antigen is unidentified. The data were obtained in a study of CD8+ T cells in alopecia areata. Study-level points and caveats: More clonal than normal scalp was lesional scalp, particularly alopecia totalis/universalis.

CDR1 is SGHRS and CDR2 is YFSETQ in the germline V gene. Trimming left V 0 bases short and J 7 bases short, with 14 bases between. The CDR3 has 14 amino acids. CD25+CD127- cells were sorted from CD4+ cells in 4 or 5 patients. Alopecia areata patients gave lesional scalp punch biopsies and peripheral blood samples. cDNA reverse transcribed from extracted RNA served as the sequencing template. The assay was immunoSEQ multiplex PCR, and TCRdb's table has in-frame clones only and misses some. The data hold around 35,000 clones, with approximately 54% observed a single time. The V and J genes are TRBV5-1 and TRBJ2-7; D possibly uses TRBD1 or TRBD2 (6 bases each). The clonotype originates from a human donor with alopecia areata. Sequenced material: CD4+ Tregs sorted from blood. The CDR3 sequence: CASSLEGGLGEQYF. The CDR3 DNA is TGCGCCAGCAGCTTGGAGGGGGGTCTGGGTGAGCAGTACTTC. The variable domain in full, with the rest retrieved from reference TRBV5-1 and TRBJ2-7, is KAGVTQTPRYLIKTRGQQVTLSCSPISGHRSVSWYQQTPGQGLQFLFEYFSETQRNKGNFPGRFSGRQFSNSRSEMNVSTLELGDSALYLCASSLEGGLGEQYFGPGTRLTVT.